The 20 T cell receptor beta chains reported below all come from one sample, sequenced in a study of blood T cell repertoires in COVID-19 (dated by TCRdb to the early 2020s). The library relied on the immunoSEQ multiplex PCR assay. TCRdb limited this immuneACCESS table to in-frame rearrangements with V and J called. A share of clones is missing; checked studies link under half to unresolved V genes, and the rest is unexplained. This sample has approximately 220,000 clones in its table, and more than 80% of those were observed once. The biggest ten clones account for around 3.8% of the sample. The sample was PBMCs or T cells enriched from blood (not recorded which). These receptors were taken from a woman in her 40s with acute COVID-19.

The chain couples TRBV2 to TRBJ2-2; D perhaps matches TRBD2 (6 bases). The V end was cut by 6 bases, the J end by 3 bases, with 14 bases between. Germline loops: CDR1 SNHLY, CDR2 FYNNEI. This CDR3 has 15 amino acids. CDR3 loop: CASRVGGPDTGELFF. The CDR3 DNA is TGTGCCAGCAGGGTCGGGGGTCCGGACACCGGGGAGCTGTTTTTT.

The V call is TRBV6-5, the J call TRBJ1-2, with 7 nucleotides matching TRBD1. V was pared by 3 bases and J by 9 bases, with 7 bases of the junction left unmatched. CDR1 is MNHEY, CDR2 SVGAGI, per germline. This CDR3 has 13 residues. In nucleotides, the CDR3 is TGTGCCAGCAGTTATGGGGACAGTCGGCGCTACACCTTC. This encodes CASSYGDSRRYTF.

The sample holds one count of this clone. The chain couples TRBV19 to TRBJ1-1; TRBD1 matches at 7 bases. V lost 1 base and J lost 4; bases outside the gene matches: 3. The V gene's germline CDR1 is LNHDA and CDR2 SQIVND (reference sequence). The CDR3 runs 14 residues. The CDR3 is CASSIGQGPTEAFF. The CDR3 DNA follows: TGTGCCAGTAGTATAGGACAGGGCCCCACTGAAGCTTTCTTT. The complete variable domain, with remaining parts taken from reference TRBV19 and TRBJ1-1, reads DGGITQSPKYLFRKEGQNVTLSCEQNLNHDAMYWYRQDPGQGLRLIYYSQIVNDFQKGDIAEGYSVSREKKESFPLTVTSAQKNPTAFYLCASSIGQGPTEAFFGQGTRLTVV.

The count of this clone is one. The chain links TRBV27 to TRBJ2-1; weak D call: TRBD1 (5 bases). CDR3 size: 14 residues. Trimming cost V 3 bases and J 2 bases, with 8 bases left between them. Per germline, CDR1 MNHEY and CDR2 SMNVEV (reference sequence). CDR3: CASSFQGAYNEQFF. The CDR3 nucleotides read TGTGCCAGCAGTTTTCAGGGCGCCTACAATGAGCAGTTCTTC.

This clone appeared a single time. The chain employs TRBV27 and TRBJ1-5; 10 bases are shared with TRBD1. Germline loops: CDR1 MNHEY, CDR2 SMNVEV (reference sequence). This CDR3 comprises 15 residues. The trim removed 6 bases at V and 4 bases at J, leaving 6 bases unmatched. The CDR3 is CASSVGGQGNQPQHF. The DNA for the CDR3 is TGTGCCAGCAGCGTAGGGGGACAGGGGAATCAGCCCCAGCATTTT.

The genes are TRBV7-3 and TRBJ2-3; 8 bases map to TRBD2. Per germline, CDR1 SGHTA and CDR2 FQGTGA. The CDR3 covers 16 residues. V lost 5 bases, J lost 3 bases, and 10 bases stayed unmatched. The CDR3 region is CASSEIGGGGTDTQYF. In DNA, the CDR3 is TGTGCCAGCAGCGAGATCGGAGGCGGGGGGACAGATACGCAGTATTTT.

This clone was seen a single time. V and J are TRBV5-4 and TRBJ1-2; no clear D. The ends were cut back, 1 base at V and 5 bases at J, with 15 bases in the middle. The length of the CDR3 is 15 residues. The germline V gene has CDR1 SGHNT and CDR2 YYREEE (reference sequence). The CDR3 DNA reads TGTGCCAGCAGCTTGAGTGGCCCCGTTCCATATGGCTACACCTTC. This gives the protein CASSLSGPVPYGYTF.

The CDR3: CASSERGGQGNYV. The CDR3 region has the DNA TGTGCCAGCAGTGAAAGGGGGGGACAGGGGAATTACGTC. The chain carries TRBV6-1 and TRBJ2-7; TRBD1 matches 10 bases. V shed 2 bases, J shed 13 bases, and the junction held 8 bases outside the gene matches. Looked up from germline, CDR1 is MNHNS and CDR2 is SASEGT. The CDR3 extends over 13 amino acids.

The gene calls are TRBV5-8 and TRBJ1-5; TRBD1 might be the D (6 bases). The CDR3 extends over 15 amino acids. Trimming took off 5 bases at V and 2 bases at J, with 14 bases between the two ends. Germline loops: CDR1 SGHTS, CDR2 YDEGEE. The CDR3 is CASRTNRVGNQPQHF. The CDR3 coding sequence is TGTGCCAGCAGAACTAACAGGGTTGGCAATCAGCCCCAGCATTTT.

The chain employs TRBV5-1 and TRBJ2-5, with TRBD2 as a possible D gene (5 bases). This CDR3 is built from 16 residues. V lost 5 bases and J lost 0, with 17 bases in between. Germline assignment: CDR1 SGHRS and CDR2 YFSETQ. The CDR3 loop is CASRGGRTGNQETQYF. CDR3 sequence (DNA): TGCGCCAGCAGAGGAGGACGGACGGGGAACCAAGAGACCCAGTACTTC.

The rearrangement links TRBV7-2 to TRBJ1-2; possibly TRBD1 for D (5 bases). CDR3 size: 15 residues. Trimming cost V 5 bases and J 3 bases, with 16 bases left between them. Germline V gene data show CDR1 as SGHTA and CDR2 as FQGNSA. This CDR3 reads CASSEAGRGYYGYTF. CDR3 sequence (DNA): TGTGCCAGCAGCGAAGCAGGGCGGGGGTACTATGGCTACACCTTC.

This clone was counted a few times. Within the sample, other DNA sequences also encode this same CDR3. The chain employs TRBV9 and TRBJ2-1; 9 bases are shared with TRBD1. This CDR3 has 17 amino acids. The trim removed 0 bases at V and 6 bases at J, leaving 10 bases unmatched. CDR1 is SGDLS, CDR2 YYNGEE, per germline. In nucleotides, the CDR3 is TGTGCCAGCAGCGTAGACCCGGGACAGGGAGTACTCAATGAGCAGTTCTTC. It yields the protein CASSVDPGQGVLNEQFF.

This clone was picked up many times. The chain recombines TRBV27 with TRBJ1-6, with a tentative D call TRBD1 (5 bases). Germline loops: CDR1 MNHEY, CDR2 SMNVEV (reference sequence). This CDR3 spans 18 amino acids. The V end lost 3 bases, the J end lost 5 bases, and 20 bases lay between the germline ends. DNA of the CDR3: TGTGCCAGCAGTTTCATCTTCTCAGGAGGGGTAAATAATTCACCCCTCCACTTT. Amino acids: CASSFIFSGGVNNSPLHF.

The chain is built from TRBV2 and TRBJ2-7; 10 bases fit TRBD2. The CDR3 has 16 residues. Germline V gene data show CDR1 as SNHLY and CDR2 as FYNNEI. The V and J ends lost 2 bases and 4 bases, in that order; junction bases with no gene match: 8. CDR3: CASSENKRGGRYEQYV. CDR3 DNA: TGTGCCAGCAGTGAAAATAAGCGGGGGGGCCGGTACGAGCAGTACGTC.

V usage is TRBV29-1 and J usage is TRBJ2-3, with 7 positions matching TRBD1. The CDR3 spans 19 residues. V gave up 7 bases and J gave up 7 bases; unmatched junction bases: 29. Germline-derived CDR1 and CDR2 are SQVTM and ANQGSEA. CDR3 bases: TGCAGCGCCGACACAAACTACAATGCGGCCGGACAGGTCCGATATACGCAGTATTTT. It specifies CSADTNYNAAGQVRYTQYF.

The chain links TRBV5-5 to TRBJ2-2; D is ambiguous. The CDR3 contains 16 residues. Germline V lookup: CDR1 SGHKS, CDR2 YYEKEE (reference sequence). V was pared by 4 bases and J by 6 bases, with 19 bases between. The CDR3 loop reads CASSRGPDRTAGELFF. The CDR3 region has the DNA TGTGCCAGCAGCCGAGGCCCCGACCGAACCGCCGGGGAGCTGTTTTTT.

This clone was counted once. The gene calls are TRBV6-1 and TRBJ2-7; D is unresolved. The CDR3 spans 14 residues. Trimming pared 1 base from V and 2 bases from J, leaving 9 bases between. The V gene's germline CDR1 is MNHNS and CDR2 SASEGT. For the CDR3, the DNA is TGTGCCAGCAGTGAAGTGTACGGAGCCTACGAGCAGTACTTC. Its translation is CASSEVYGAYEQYF.

The rearrangement uses TRBV6-4 and TRBJ1-1; D may be TRBD1 (5 bases). Per germline, CDR1 MRHNA and CDR2 SNTAGT. Trimming took off 6 bases at V and 3 bases at J, with 11 bases between the two ends. The CDR3 extends over 13 amino acids. The CDR3 nucleotides read TGTGCCAGCAGACAGGAGCGAGACACTGAAGCTTTCTTT. It translates to CASRQERDTEAFF.

The V and J genes are TRBV3-1 (or the pseudogene TRBV3-2) and TRBJ2-3; no reliable D call. Per the germline V gene, CDR1 is LGHDT and CDR2 is YNNKEL (reference sequence). V was cut by 4 bases and J by 8 bases, with 16 bases left in between. This CDR3 region has 14 residues. CDR3 nucleotide sequence: TGTGCCAGCAGCCGACCAGGCGAACCCAGTACGCAGTATTTT. This codes for CASSRPGEPSTQYF.

This chain joins TRBV5-8 and TRBJ1-1; D ambiguous. Germline assignment: CDR1 SGHTS and CDR2 YDEGEE. Deletions cut 0 bases from V and 5 bases from J, with 20 bases between. This CDR3 spans 17 amino acids. The chain's CDR3 is CASSLELIIEGSTEAFF. CDR3 bases: TGTGCCAGCAGCTTGGAATTGATTATAGAGGGTTCGACTGAAGCTTTCTTT.